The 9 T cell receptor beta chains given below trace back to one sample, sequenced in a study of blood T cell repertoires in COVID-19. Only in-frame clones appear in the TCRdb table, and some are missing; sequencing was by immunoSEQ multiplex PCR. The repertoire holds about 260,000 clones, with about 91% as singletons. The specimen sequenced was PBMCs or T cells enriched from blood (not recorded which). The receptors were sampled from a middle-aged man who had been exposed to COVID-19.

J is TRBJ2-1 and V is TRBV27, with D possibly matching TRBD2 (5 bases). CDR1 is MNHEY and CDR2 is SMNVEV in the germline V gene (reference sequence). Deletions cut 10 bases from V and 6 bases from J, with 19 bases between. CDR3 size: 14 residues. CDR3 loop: CAIRPGGLLNEQFF. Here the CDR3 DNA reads TGTGCCATCCGACCTGGCGGGCTACTCAATGAGCAGTTCTTC.

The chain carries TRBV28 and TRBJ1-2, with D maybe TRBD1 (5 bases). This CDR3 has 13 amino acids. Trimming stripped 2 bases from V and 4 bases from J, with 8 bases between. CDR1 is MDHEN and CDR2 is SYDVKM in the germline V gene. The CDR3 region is CASSLLGGYGYTF. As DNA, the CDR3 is TGTGCCAGCAGTTTACTGGGGGGCTATGGCTACACCTTC.

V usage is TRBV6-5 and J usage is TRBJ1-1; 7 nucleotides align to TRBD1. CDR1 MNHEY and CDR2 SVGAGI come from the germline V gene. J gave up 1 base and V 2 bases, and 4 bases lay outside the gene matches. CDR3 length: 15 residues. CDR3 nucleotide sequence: TGTGCCAGCAGTTACCCAGGGACAGAGAACACTGAAGCTTTCTTT. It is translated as CASSYPGTENTEAFF.

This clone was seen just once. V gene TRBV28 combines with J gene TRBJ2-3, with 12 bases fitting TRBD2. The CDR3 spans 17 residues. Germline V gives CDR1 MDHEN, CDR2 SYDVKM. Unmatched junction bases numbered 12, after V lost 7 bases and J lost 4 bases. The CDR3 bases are TGTGCCAGCACCGTCAGGACTAGCGGGATTAGACCAGATACGCAGTATTTT. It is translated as CASTVRTSGIRPDTQYF. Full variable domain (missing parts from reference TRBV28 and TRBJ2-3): DVKVTQSSRYLVKRTGEKVFLECVQDMDHENMFWYRQDPGLGLRLIYFSYDVKMKEKGDIPEGYSVSREKKERFSLILESASTNQTSMYLCASTVRTSGIRPDTQYFGPGTRLTVL.

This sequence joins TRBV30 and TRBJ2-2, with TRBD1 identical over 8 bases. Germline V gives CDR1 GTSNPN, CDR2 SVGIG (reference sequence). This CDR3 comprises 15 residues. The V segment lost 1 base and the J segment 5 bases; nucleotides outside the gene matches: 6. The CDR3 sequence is CAWSGYTGGTGELFF. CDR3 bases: TGTGCCTGGAGTGGTTATACAGGGGGAACCGGGGAGCTGTTTTTT. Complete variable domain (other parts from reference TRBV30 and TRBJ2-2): SQTIHQWPATLVQPVGSPLSLECTVEGTSNPNLYWYRQAAGRGLQLLFYSVGIGQISSEVPQNLSASRPQDRQFILSSKKLLLSDSGFYLCAWSGYTGGTGELFFGEGSRLTVL.

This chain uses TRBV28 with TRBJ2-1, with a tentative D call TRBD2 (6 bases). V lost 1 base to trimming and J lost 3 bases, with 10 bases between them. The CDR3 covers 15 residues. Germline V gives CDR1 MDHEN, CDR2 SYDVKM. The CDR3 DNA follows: TGTGCCAGCAGTTTATTAGCGGATATCTACAATGAGCAGTTCTTC. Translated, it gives CASSLLADIYNEQFF.

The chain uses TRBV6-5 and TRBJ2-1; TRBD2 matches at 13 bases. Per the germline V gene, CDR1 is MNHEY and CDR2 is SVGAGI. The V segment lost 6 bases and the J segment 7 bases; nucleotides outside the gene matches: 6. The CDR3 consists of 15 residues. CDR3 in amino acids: CASSRTSGSGNEQFF. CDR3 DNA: TGTGCCAGCAGCCGGACTAGCGGGAGCGGGAATGAGCAGTTCTTC.

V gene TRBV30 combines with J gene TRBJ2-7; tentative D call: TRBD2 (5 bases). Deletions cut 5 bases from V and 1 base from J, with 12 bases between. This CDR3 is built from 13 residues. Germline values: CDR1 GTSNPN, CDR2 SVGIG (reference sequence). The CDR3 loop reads CAWALTGSYEQYF. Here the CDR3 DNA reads TGTGCCTGGGCCCTTACGGGATCCTACGAGCAGTACTTC.

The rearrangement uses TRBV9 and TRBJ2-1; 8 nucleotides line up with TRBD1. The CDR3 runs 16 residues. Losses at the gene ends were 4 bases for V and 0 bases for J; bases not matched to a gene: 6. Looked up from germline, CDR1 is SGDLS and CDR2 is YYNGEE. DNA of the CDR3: TGTGCCAGCAGCCCTCAGGGGGCAATCTCCTACAATGAGCAGTTCTTC. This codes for CASSPQGAISYNEQFF.